The 26 T cell receptor beta chains below come from one sample, sequenced in a study of cytomegalovirus exposure and HLA in healthy donors. PCR involved 60 Vbeta and 13 Jbeta primers. Clones were sequenced by immunoSEQ multiplex PCR, and TCRdb holds only the in-frame ones, with some missing. The sample yields about 160,000 clones, almost 80% seen once. The material sequenced was PBMCs. The origin of the receptors is a woman aged 45 to 65 in good health and CMV-seropositive.

This sequence joins TRBV15 and TRBJ2-5; a weak D match, TRBD1 (6 bases). The V end lost 0 bases, the J end lost 2 bases, and 19 bases lay between the germline ends. The germline V gene encodes CDR1 LNHNV and CDR2 YYDKDF (reference sequence). CDR3 length equals 18 residues. CDR3 region: CATSRDRGLGQRQETQYF. The DNA of the CDR3 is TGTGCCACCAGCAGAGATAGGGGCCTCGGACAGAGGCAAGAGACCCAGTACTTC.

This chain links TRBV4-1 with TRBJ1-5, with D possibly being TRBD1 (6 bases). The CDR3 contains 17 residues. In germline, CDR1 is MGHRA, CDR2 YSYEKL. V was shortened by 3 bases and J by 3 bases, with 18 bases between the two germline ends. The CDR3 coding sequence is TGCGCCAGCAGCCAGGGGGTCCTTGGGGGCCTCAATCAGCCCCAGCATTTT. This sequence encodes CASSQGVLGGLNQPQHF.

This chain connects TRBV5-1 to TRBJ1-3, with TRBD1 identical over 9 bases. Trimming took 4 bases from V and 0 from J; bases not matched to a gene: 11. This CDR3 contains 18 residues. Per the germline V gene, CDR1 is SGHRS and CDR2 is YFSETQ. In nucleotides, the CDR3 is TGCGCCAGCAGCCCAAGGACAGGGGTCGACTCCTCTGGAAACACCATATATTTT. As protein: CASSPRTGVDSSGNTIYF.

V gene TRBV30 combines with J gene TRBJ2-3, with D perhaps matching TRBD1 (6 bases). Germline V lookup: CDR1 GTSNPN, CDR2 SVGIG (reference sequence). V was cut by 5 bases and J by 0 bases, with 12 bases left in between. The CDR3 totals 14 residues. The CDR3 region is CAWSTGLSTDTQYF. Here the CDR3 DNA reads TGTGCCTGGTCAACAGGGCTGAGCACAGATACGCAGTATTTT.

This clone was picked up a small number of times. The chain links TRBV19 to TRBJ2-5; D perhaps matches TRBD1 (5 bases). Germline V gives CDR1 LNHDA, CDR2 SQIVND (reference sequence). The ends were cut back, 3 bases at V and 4 bases at J, with 15 bases in the middle. The CDR3 has 15 amino acids. This CDR3 reads CASSIGQGPGETQYF. In nucleotides, the CDR3 is TGTGCCAGTAGTATTGGGCAGGGCCCGGGAGAGACCCAGTACTTC.

This clone was seen a few times. The chain is built from TRBV28 and TRBJ1-6; D is perhaps TRBD1 (5 bases). V shed 6 bases and J shed 0 bases, with 12 bases lying between them. The CDR3 has 16 amino acids. The germline CDR1 and CDR2 sequences are MDHEN and SYDVKM. Here the CDR3 DNA reads TGTGCCAGCAGCCCACCGGGGGGCTCCTATAATTCACCCCTCCACTTT. It codes for CASSPPGGSYNSPLHF.

The chain combines TRBV27 with TRBJ2-5; D is possibly TRBD2 (5 bases). The germline V gene encodes CDR1 MNHEY and CDR2 SMNVEV (reference sequence). Deletions cut 4 bases from V and 1 base from J, with 10 bases between. The CDR3 runs 14 residues. CDR3 protein: CASSSRGSQETQYF. The CDR3 coding sequence is TGTGCCAGCAGTTCAAGAGGGAGCCAAGAGACCCAGTACTTC.

The chain combines TRBV4-1 with TRBJ1-5, with a possible D match to TRBD1 (5 bases). The V gene's germline CDR1 is MGHRA and CDR2 YSYEKL. The CDR3 length is 15 residues. V was cut by 4 bases and J by 1 base, with 11 bases left in between. DNA of the CDR3: TGCGCCAGCAGCCCACGGGGGATAAGCAATCAGCCCCAGCATTTT. Protein: CASSPRGISNQPQHF.

The chain uses TRBV9 and TRBJ2-3, with D possibly matching TRBD2 (6 bases). The CDR3 loop spans 14 amino acids. Per germline, CDR1 SGDLS and CDR2 YYNGEE. V was pared by 4 bases and J by 2 bases, with 11 bases between. CDR3 sequence reads: CASSPGVTTDTQYF. In nucleotides, the CDR3 is TGTGCCAGCAGCCCGGGGGTTACCACAGATACGCAGTATTTT.

The sample holds a few counts of this clone. The chain carries TRBV29-1 and TRBJ2-1; TRBD2 might be the D (6 bases). V shed 7 bases and J shed 8 bases, with 12 bases lying between them. Germline V gives CDR1 SQVTM, CDR2 ANQGSEA. The CDR3 is made up of 11 amino acids. In DNA form, the CDR3 reads TGCAGCGAGGAGGGGCGGTATGAGCAGTTCTTC. The encoded protein is CSEEGRYEQFF.

V gene TRBV7-2 combines with J gene TRBJ2-3; 14 positions agree with TRBD2. The CDR3 is 16 residues long. Per germline, CDR1 SGHTA and CDR2 FQGNSA. V shed 4 bases and J 5 bases; nucleotides not matched to a gene: 5. CDR3 protein: CASSWAGTSGRDTQYF. The CDR3, as DNA: TGTGCCAGCAGCTGGGCCGGGACTAGCGGGAGAGATACGCAGTATTTT.

The CDR3 DNA reads TGTGCCAGCAGTTTACCAGGGTACCACGAGCAGTACTTC. It translates to CASSLPGYHEQYF. This chain uses TRBV28 with TRBJ2-7; maybe TRBD1 (5 bases). The CDR3 consists of 13 residues. Per germline, CDR1 MDHEN and CDR2 SYDVKM. The germline V and J ends were trimmed by 2 bases and 5 bases, with 10 bases remaining between them.

The chain is built from TRBV7-9 and TRBJ2-7; D perhaps matches TRBD1 (6 bases). The germline V gene has CDR1 SEHNR and CDR2 FQNEAQ (reference sequence). The CDR3 has 14 amino acids. V lost 4 bases to trimming and J lost 0 bases, with 10 bases between them. The CDR3 sequence: CASSWDTFSYEQYF. The CDR3 DNA is TGTGCCAGCAGCTGGGACACCTTCTCCTACGAGCAGTACTTC. The entire variable domain, with the rest obtained from reference TRBV7-9 and TRBJ2-7, is as follows: DTGVSQNPRHKITKRGQNVTFRCDPISEHNRLYWYRQTLGQGPEFLTYFQNEAQLEKSRLLSDRFSAERPKGSFSTLEIQRTEQGDSAMYLCASSWDTFSYEQYFGPGTRLTVT.

The CDR3 region has the DNA TGTGCCAGCAGCGTAGGCAGGGTATGGGGTGAAGCTTTCTTT. It encodes CASSVGRVWGEAFF. The chain uses TRBV9 and TRBJ1-1; tentatively, D is TRBD1 (5 bases). Per germline, CDR1 SGDLS and CDR2 YYNGEE. The V end was cut by 0 bases, the J end by 7 bases, with 13 bases between. The CDR3 is 14 residues long.

This chain connects TRBV29-1 to TRBJ1-2; 8 nucleotides align to TRBD1. The J segment lost 1 base and the V segment lost 5 bases, leaving 3 bases of the junction unmatched. The CDR3 has 13 amino acids. Germline V gene lookup returns CDR1 SQVTM and CDR2 ANQGSEA. CDR3 sequence reads: CSVTGGVNYGYTF. The DNA for the CDR3 is TGCAGCGTTACAGGGGGAGTTAACTATGGCTACACCTTC.

The chain combines TRBV7-2 with TRBJ1-4, with D unresolved. V shed 3 bases and J shed 4 bases, with 12 bases lying between them. Germline CDR1 reads SGHTA; CDR2 reads FQGNSA. The CDR3 covers 15 residues. This chain's CDR3 is CASSFASGYNEKLFF. The CDR3 DNA sequence: TGTGCCAGCAGCTTCGCCAGCGGCTATAATGAAAAACTGTTTTTT.

This clone was detected a few times. The rearrangement uses TRBV5-6 and TRBJ2-7, with 7 bases matching TRBD1. The CDR3 spans 15 residues. CDR1 and CDR2 (germline): SGHDT, YYEEEE. V shed 4 bases and J 0 bases; nucleotides not matched to a gene: 7. The CDR3 DNA reads TGTGCCAGCAGCCTCTTTCCAGGGGGCTCCTACGAGCAGTACTTC. Residues: CASSLFPGGSYEQYF. The full variable domain, in which reference TRBV5-6 and TRBJ2-7 provide the parts outside the CDR3, is DAGVTQSPTHLIKTRGQQVTLRCSPKSGHDTVSWYQQALGQGPQFIFQYYEEEERQRGNFPDRFSGHQFPNYSSELNVNALLLGDSALYLCASSLFPGGSYEQYFGPGTRLTVT.

The CDR3 sequence is CASSGQGAETQYF. As DNA, the CDR3 is TGTGCCAGCAGTGGACAGGGGGCAGAGACCCAGTACTTC. The chain carries TRBV2 and TRBJ2-5; 10 bases line up with TRBD1. In germline, CDR1 is SNHLY, CDR2 FYNNEI. V was clipped by 4 bases and J by 4 bases; unmatched bases: 0. This CDR3 spans 13 amino acids.

As for this clone: Its ends do not fully match the called genes, so a read error is possible. The gene calls are TRBV28 and TRBJ1-2; D uncertain. CDR3 size: 13 residues. Germline lookup yields CDR1 MDHEN and CDR2 SYDVKM. CDR3 region: CASSPGGSRPVAF. Here the CDR3 DNA reads TGTGCCAGCAGTCCCGGCGGCAGTCGCCCAGTCGCCTTC.

This sequence joins TRBV30 and TRBJ2-5; 9 nucleotides agree with TRBD2. V lost 5 bases and J lost 5; bases outside the gene matches: 6. The length of the CDR3 is 13 residues. Germline V gene lookup returns CDR1 GTSNPN and CDR2 SVGIG (reference sequence). In DNA form, the CDR3 reads TGTGCCTGGCCCGGACTAGCGACGGAGACCCAGTACTTC. Its protein product is CAWPGLATETQYF.

CDR3 DNA sequence: TGCGCCAGCAGCTTGGAGGGGAGGAACGGGGCCCAGTACTTC. It codes for CASSLEGRNGAQYF. This rearrangement joins TRBV5-1 to TRBJ2-5; D perhaps matches TRBD2 (6 bases). Germline CDR1 is SGHRS and CDR2 is YFSETQ. Trimming took off 0 bases at V and 9 bases at J, with 15 bases between the two ends. The CDR3 consists of 14 residues.

The J gene is TRBJ2-2, the V gene TRBV5-6; D is undetermined. Per germline, CDR1 SGHDT and CDR2 YYEEEE. Trimming removed 3 bases at V and 1 base at J, with 13 bases between. CDR3 size: 16 residues. The CDR3 spells CASSSITTKNTGELFF. Here the CDR3 DNA reads TGTGCCAGCAGCTCGATCACTACCAAGAACACCGGGGAGCTGTTTTTT.

The gene calls are TRBV5-6 and TRBJ2-7; TRBD2 might be the D (5 bases). The CDR3 sequence is 11 residues long. Germline V gene lookup returns CDR1 SGHDT and CDR2 YYEEEE. Trimming left V 2 bases short and J 6 bases short, with 6 bases between. The CDR3 region is CASSFGGEQYF. In nucleotides, the CDR3 is TGTGCCAGCAGCTTCGGAGGCGAGCAGTACTTC.

CDR3 amino acids: CASRRQGLGEQYF. The CDR3 nucleotides read TGTGCCAGCAGAAGACAGGGGCTCGGGGAGCAGTACTTC. The rearrangement joins TRBV28 to TRBJ2-7, with 8 bases that match TRBD1. In germline, CDR1 is MDHEN, CDR2 SYDVKM. This CDR3 is built from 13 residues. J lost 7 bases, V lost 6 bases, and 8 bases had no gene match.

This rearrangement joins TRBV9 to TRBJ2-7, with 7 bases fitting TRBD1. This CDR3 is built from 14 residues. CDR1 is SGDLS and CDR2 is YYNGEE in the germline V gene. With V trimmed by 0 bases and J by 5 bases, 5 bases remained unmatched. CDR3 bases: TGTGCCAGCAGCGTAGAGGACAGGACGGACGAGCAGTACTTC. This gives the protein CASSVEDRTDEQYF.

The chain recombines TRBV5-1 with TRBJ2-1; 7 bases fit TRBD1. Germline loops: CDR1 SGHRS, CDR2 YFSETQ. With V trimmed by 3 bases and J by 0 bases, 6 bases remained unmatched. This CDR3 is 16 amino acids long. The CDR3 spells CASSSRGGFSYNEQFF. The DNA of the CDR3 is TGCGCCAGCAGCTCCCGAGGGGGCTTCTCCTACAATGAGCAGTTCTTC. Complete variable domain (other parts from reference TRBV5-1 and TRBJ2-1): KAGVTQTPRYLIKTRGQQVTLSCSPISGHRSVSWYQQTPGQGLQFLFEYFSETQRNKGNFPGRFSGRQFSNSRSEMNVSTLELGDSALYLCASSSRGGFSYNEQFFGPGTRLTVL.